Listed here are 10 T cell receptor beta chains from one sample, sequenced in a study of shared clonotypes between healthy human individuals. Profiling relied on immunoSEQ multiplex PCR, and the TCRdb table lists in-frame clones only, not all of them. The table includes some 95,000 clones, roughly two thirds detected once. Sequenced: memory CD8+ T cells sorted from blood. Subset specified: CD45RO+ cells pooled with CCR7-negative TemRA cells. These receptors came from a man aged 25 to 40 in good health.

The rearrangement joins TRBV2 to TRBJ2-1; D call uncertain. CDR3 length equals 11 residues. Deletions cut 7 bases from V and 3 bases from J, with 4 bases between. Germline assignment: CDR1 SNHLY and CDR2 FYNNEI. CDR3 sequence (DNA): TGTGCCAGCATAAACTACAATGAGCAGTTCTTC. This translates into CASINYNEQFF.

The chain recombines TRBV6-5 with TRBJ2-3; the D gene is possibly TRBD2 (7 bases). V dropped 11 bases and J dropped 3 bases, with 15 bases sitting between them. The CDR3 sequence is 13 residues long. Germline CDR1 and CDR2: MNHEY and SVGAGI. CDR3 sequence: CAAQGGETDTQYF. Written as DNA, the CDR3 is TGTGCCGCCCAAGGGGGGGAGACAGATACGCAGTATTTT.

The chain recombines TRBV11-2 with TRBJ2-5; 8 positions match TRBD2. With 5 bases clipped from V and 5 bases from J, the junction kept 16 bases outside the gene matches. The germline V gene has CDR1 SGHAT and CDR2 FQNNGV. The CDR3 consists of 17 residues. The CDR3 region is CASSPFPGGANGETQYF. The CDR3 coding sequence is TGTGCCAGCAGCCCATTCCCGGGGGGGGCGAATGGGGAGACCCAGTACTTC.

The sample holds many counts of this clone. V and J are TRBV7-3 and TRBJ2-1, with D tentatively TRBD1 (6 bases). The CDR3 spans 12 residues. Germline V gene data show CDR1 as SGHTA and CDR2 as FQGTGA. Trimming removed 5 bases from V and 8 bases from J, with 10 bases in between. The CDR3 loop is CASSPQGYEQFF. For the CDR3, the DNA is TGTGCCAGCAGCCCACAGGGCTATGAGCAGTTCTTC.

The chain links TRBV11-3 to TRBJ2-1, with 8 bases fitting TRBD2. The CDR3 is made up of 15 amino acids. Germline V gives CDR1 SGHNT, CDR2 YENEEA. V trimming: 2 bases; J trimming: 7 bases; junction bases outside the gene matches: 7. DNA of the CDR3: TGTGCCAGCAGCTTAAGCCCCGGGGGGGGAAATGAGCAGTTCTTC. It specifies CASSLSPGGGNEQFF.

V usage is TRBV28 and J usage is TRBJ1-4, with 10 bases aligning to TRBD1. CDR3 length: 16 residues. J gave up 7 bases and V 2 bases, and 7 bases lay outside the gene matches. The V gene's germline CDR1 is MDHEN and CDR2 SYDVKM. The CDR3 DNA reads as TGTGCCAGCAGTTTACGGGACAGGGGAAGGGGTGAAAAACTGTTTTTT. Protein product: CASSLRDRGRGEKLFF.

J is TRBJ2-7 and V is TRBV14; D could derive from TRBD1 or TRBD2 (5 bases each). V gave up 0 bases and J gave up 6 bases, with 15 bases separating them. The CDR3 runs to 15 residues. The germline CDR1 and CDR2 sequences are SGHDN and FVKESK. The CDR3 spells CASSQELEGSSEQYF. CDR3 DNA sequence: TGTGCCAGCAGCCAAGAGCTAGAGGGGTCGAGCGAGCAGTACTTC.

The chain is built from TRBV28 and TRBJ2-7, with D perhaps TRBD2 (5 bases). The V end lost 2 bases, the J end lost 5 bases, and 16 bases lay between the germline ends. This CDR3 is built from 15 residues. CDR1 is MDHEN and CDR2 is SYDVKM in the germline V gene. The CDR3 DNA reads as TGTGCCAGCAGTTTAGGACTGTTAACATCTCACGAGCAGTACTTC. Encoded protein: CASSLGLLTSHEQYF. Filled out from reference TRBV28 and TRBJ2-7, the complete variable domain reads DVKVTQSSRYLVKRTGEKVFLECVQDMDHENMFWYRQDPGLGLRLIYFSYDVKMKEKGDIPEGYSVSREKKERFSLILESASTNQTSMYLCASSLGLLTSHEQYFGPGTRLTVT.

The chain employs TRBV28 and TRBJ1-2, with no clear D. V was cut by 0 bases and J by 1 base, with 6 bases left in between. This CDR3 has 14 residues. Germline CDR1 and CDR2: MDHEN and SYDVKM. Here the CDR3 reads CASSLWSSNYGYTF. Here the CDR3 DNA reads TGTGCCAGCAGTTTATGGAGCAGTAACTATGGCTACACCTTC.

CDR3 in amino acids: CASSLVSGPNEQFF. For the CDR3, the DNA is TGTGCCAGCAGCTTGGTTAGCGGTCCCAATGAGCAGTTCTTC. The V call is TRBV5-4, the J call TRBJ2-1; D is possibly TRBD2 (6 bases). CDR3 length equals 14 residues. CDR1 is SGHNT and CDR2 is YYREEE in the germline V gene (reference sequence). Trimming pared 0 bases from V and 6 bases from J, leaving 10 bases between.